This T cell receptor beta chain emerged from a study of cytomegalovirus exposure and HLA in healthy donors. Amplification used 60 Vbeta primers and 13 Jbeta primers. Per the original methods: Later reanalysis found approximately 76 million unique TCR beta chains, roughly 10 million of them shared. Data came from immunoSEQ multiplex PCR; TCRdb stores just in-frame clones and leaves some out. That table gives V, J and clone size, and the DNA gave D and trimming. The sample lists approximately 150,000 clones; roughly four fifths were seen once. The CDR3 has 16 amino acids. Germline V gives CDR1 MDHEN, CDR2 SYDVKM. Germline trimming cut 6 bases from V and 4 bases from J; bases unmatched to any gene: 13.

The V gene is TRBV28, the J gene TRBJ2-3; 7 nucleotides line up with TRBD1. This clonotype originated in a male donor in good health and CMV-seronegative. Sequenced: PBMCs. The CDR3 is CASSLRPGGYSDTQYF. The CDR3 nucleotides are TGTGCCAGCAGCCTCCGCCCAGGGGGATATTCAGATACGCAGTATTTT.